What follows are 23 T cell receptor beta chains derived from one specimen sequenced in a study of T cells in Graves' hyperthyroidism and ophthalmopathy. Amplification of TCR beta CDR3 regions used RNA as the template. The TCR CDR3 first-round RT-PCR relied on the HTBI primer set. One entry per CDR3 protein, called by TCRdb with MiXCR from the multiplex PCR reads. The sample records 360,000 or so distinct CDR3 sequences, 15% being singletons. The sequenced sample was blood. All receptors derive from a woman aged 55-69 years with Graves' ophthalmopathy.

This clonotype came up many times. V usage is TRBV7-8 and J usage is TRBJ2-3; possible D gene TRBD2, 6 bases. Between the trimmed V and J ends, which lost 5 bases and 1 base, there was a span of 10 bases. Germline CDR1 is SGHVS and CDR2 is FQNEAQ. The CDR3 is 14 residues long. As DNA, the CDR3 is TGTGCCAGCAGCCTCCGACTAGGCACAGATACGCAGTATTTT. Protein: CASSLRLGTDTQYF. The whole variable domain, filled in from reference TRBV7-8 and TRBJ2-3, reads GAGVSQSPRYKVAKRGQDVALRCDPISGHVSLFWYQQALGQGPEFLTYFQNEAQLDKSGLPSDRFFAERPEGSVSTLKIQRTQQEDSAVYLCASSLRLGTDTQYFGPGTRLTVL.

This clonotype was counted many times. The chain carries TRBV2 and TRBJ1-2; D gene uncertain. The CDR3 is 13 amino acids. Germline CDR1 and CDR2: SNHLY and FYNNEI. V dropped 4 bases and J dropped 13 bases, with 19 bases sitting between them. In nucleotides, the CDR3 is TGTGCCAGCAGTGGGGCGGGGATACCGGAGGTCACCTTC. It yields the protein CASSGAGIPEVTF.

This clonotype was found once. This may come from a read error, since a much larger clone is one base off. The chain recombines TRBV5-1 with TRBJ2-3; a possible D gene is TRBD1 (5 bases). Gene TRBJ1-5 matches the end of the DNA better, so the J call may be wrong. The CDR3 consists of 15 residues. The germline V gene encodes CDR1 SGHRS and CDR2 YFSETQ. Here the CDR3 DNA reads TGCGCCAGCGAGGGGAGCGGGAGGGGCACAGATACGCAGCATTTT. Protein sequence: CASEGSGRGTDTQHF.

The rearrangement links TRBV7-3 to TRBJ1-4, with D unclear. This CDR3 is built from 13 residues. V was cut by 5 bases and J by 7 bases, with 11 bases left in between. Germline CDR1 reads SGHTA; CDR2 reads FQGTGA. CDR3 sequence reads: CASSRGAGEKLFF. The CDR3 DNA is TGTGCCAGCAGCCGGGGAGCGGGTGAAAAACTGTTTTTT.

This clonotype has a count of ten or more. A read error may account for a junction end that differs from germline. This chain uses TRBV2 with TRBJ2-1; D might be TRBD2 (6 bases). Germline V lookup: CDR1 SNHLY, CDR2 FYNNEI. The CDR3 is 15 residues long. CDR3 coding DNA: TGTGCCAGCAGTGAATATGGCGGGATTCGCAATAAGCAGTTCTTC. Residues: CASSEYGGIRNKQFF.

The chain recombines TRBV6-1 with TRBJ2-1, with 9 bases identical to TRBD2. The CDR3 spans 16 residues. The J segment lost 2 bases and the V segment lost 2 bases, leaving 4 bases of the junction unmatched. Germline values: CDR1 MNHNS, CDR2 SASEGT. The CDR3 is CASSEPRGGPYNEQFF. The CDR3 region has the DNA TGTGCCAGCAGTGAACCGCGGGGGGGTCCCTACAATGAGCAGTTCTTC.

As regards this clonotype: Being one base from a much bigger clone, this may be a read error. The V gene is TRBV30, the J gene TRBJ2-7; 9 nucleotides line up with TRBD1. The CDR3 totals 13 residues. The V gene end was trimmed by 0 bases and the J gene end by 5 bases; junction bases not matched to a gene: 2. The germline CDR1 and CDR2 sequences are GTSNPN and SVGIG (reference sequence). The CDR3 here is CAWSVQGAHEQYF. CDR3 nucleotides: TGTGCCTGGAGTGTACAGGGGGCCCACGAGCAGTACTTC.

This clonotype was found a few times. The chain recombines TRBV12-3 or TRBV12-4 with TRBJ2-7, with 10 bases lining up with TRBD2. V was clipped by 1 base and J by 6 bases; unmatched bases: 3. The CDR3 is 14 residues long. CDR3 sequence: CASSLESSGSEQYF. Here the CDR3 DNA reads TGTGCCAGCAGTTTAGAATCTAGCGGGAGCGAGCAGTACTTC.

This clonotype appeared many times. J is TRBJ1-5 and V is TRBV30; 7 nucleotides line up with TRBD1. V shed 4 bases, J shed 3 bases, and the junction held 9 bases outside the gene matches. From germline, CDR1 is GTSNPN and CDR2 SVGIG (reference sequence). The CDR3 has 15 amino acids. CDR3 loop: CAWTQQGGPNQPQHF. Written as DNA, the CDR3 is TGTGCCTGGACCCAGCAGGGGGGACCCAATCAGCCCCAGCATTTT.

This clonotype occurred a few times. This chain connects TRBV11-1 to TRBJ2-7; 8 bases match TRBD2. Germline CDR1 and CDR2: SGHAT and FQDESV (reference sequence). Losses at the gene ends were 1 base for V and 4 bases for J; bases not matched to a gene: 3. The CDR3 sequence is 14 residues long. The CDR3 loop reads CASSLVAGLYEQYF. The CDR3 nucleotides are TGTGCCAGCAGCTTAGTAGCGGGACTATACGAGCAGTACTTC.

On this clonotype itself: Being one base from a much bigger clone, this may be a read error. Since the CDR3 does not end with the conserved phenylalanine or tryptophan, this likely comes from a read error. CDR3 amino acids: CASSSQRSSTDTQYS. DNA for the CDR3: TGTGCCAGCAGCTCACAGAGATCTAGCACAGATACGCAGTATTCT. This chain links TRBV3-1 with TRBJ2-3; D unresolved. CDR1 and CDR2 (germline): LGHDT, YNNKEL (reference sequence). CDR3 length equals 15 residues. V lost 5 bases to trimming and J lost 0 bases, with 12 bases between them.

The sample holds many counts of this clonotype. CDR3 DNA sequence: TGTGCCAGCAAGACCGGGACTGTTACCTACGAGCAGTACTTC. It specifies CASKTGTVTYEQYF. J is TRBJ2-7 and V is TRBV28, with D tentatively TRBD2 (6 bases). Trimming shortened V by 7 bases and J by 2 bases, and 15 bases separated the two germline ends. This CDR3 comprises 14 residues. CDR1 is MDHEN, CDR2 SYDVKM, per germline.

This clonotype was recorded many times. This chain links TRBV12-3 or TRBV12-4 with TRBJ2-4; 8 positions agree with TRBD1. V lost 2 bases to trimming and J lost 7 bases; unmatched junction nucleotides: 4. The CDR3 is 14 residues long. The CDR3 region is CASSLQGARNIQYF. The CDR3 nucleotides read TGTGCCAGCAGTTTACAGGGGGCAAGGAACATTCAGTACTTC.

This clonotype was detected a few times. This sequence joins TRBV4-2 and TRBJ2-1; the D is unclear. The CDR3 has 14 amino acids. The V and J ends lost 0 bases and 7 bases respectively, with 10 bases between them. CDR1 and CDR2 (germline): LGHNA, YNFKEQ. This CDR3 reads CASSQDSVGNEQFF. Written as DNA, the CDR3 is TGTGCCAGCAGCCAAGATTCGGTGGGAAATGAGCAGTTCTTC.

This clonotype occurred a few times. A much larger clone differs from this one at a single base, so this may be a read error. The chain employs TRBV7-9 and TRBJ2-7, with D unclear. The J call is uncertain, as TRBJ2-1 better fits the DNA end. CDR3 length equals 14 residues. Germline loops: CDR1 SEHNR, CDR2 FQNEAQ (reference sequence). CDR3 region: CASSLGPAPYEQFF. In DNA form, the CDR3 reads TGTGCCAGCAGCTTAGGGCCAGCGCCCTACGAGCAGTTCTTC.

This clonotype was found a few times. The CDR3 nucleotides are TGTGCCAGCATGAGTCGGGGGAGCTCCTACAATGAGCAGTTCTTC. Its protein product is CASMSRGSSYNEQFF. The genes are TRBV28 and TRBJ2-1; D perhaps matches TRBD2 (6 bases). V shed 7 bases and J shed 0 bases, with 13 bases lying between them. Germline V gene sequence: CDR1 MDHEN, CDR2 SYDVKM. This CDR3 spans 15 amino acids.

This clonotype was detected ten times or more. The chain has TRBV20-1 and TRBJ2-1; D gene ambiguous. This CDR3 contains 14 residues. With 6 bases removed from V and 5 bases from J, the gap between germline ends came to 17 bases. In germline, CDR1 is DFQATT, CDR2 SNEGSKA (reference sequence). The CDR3 loop reads CSAAPAGINNEQFF. In nucleotides, the CDR3 is TGCAGTGCCGCCCCGGCAGGAATAAACAATGAGCAGTTCTTC.

This clonotype came up a few times. V gene TRBV4-1 combines with J gene TRBJ1-4; 7 bases map to TRBD1. V was clipped by 1 base and J by 2 bases; unmatched bases: 1. The germline V gene has CDR1 MGHRA and CDR2 YSYEKL. The CDR3 has 15 residues. CDR3 DNA sequence: TGCGCCAGCAGCCAAGTGGGACAGACTAATGAAAAACTGTTTTTT. Amino acid sequence: CASSQVGQTNEKLFF.

In its sample, this clonotype was seen many times. The chain uses TRBV3-1 and TRBJ1-5, with unresolved D. The V gene's germline CDR1 is LGHDT and CDR2 YNNKEL (reference sequence). The CDR3 has 15 amino acids. Trimming took 0 bases from V and 2 from J, leaving 8 bases between them. CDR3 nucleotides: TGTGCCAGCAGCCAAGATGGAAAAGGCAATCAGCCCCAGCATTTT. Amino acid sequence: CASSQDGKGNQPQHF.

This clonotype was counted between two and nine times. V usage is TRBV5-6 and J usage is TRBJ1-5; TRBD1 agrees at 7 bases. There are 15 residues in the CDR3. Germline V gene sequence: CDR1 SGHDT, CDR2 YYEEEE. J was trimmed by 3 bases and V by 0 bases; bases with no gene match: 3. The CDR3 DNA is TGTGCCAGCAGCTTGGGGCAGGGGGTCAATCAGCCCCAGCATTTT. Amino acid sequence: CASSLGQGVNQPQHF.

Ten or more counts support this clonotype. V usage is TRBV7-2 and J usage is TRBJ2-5, with TRBD2 matching 7 bases. Per the germline V gene, CDR1 is SGHTA and CDR2 is FQGNSA. The CDR3 sequence is 14 residues long. After removal of 2 bases from V and 7 bases from J, the junction contained 7 bases not matched to a gene. The CDR3 region has the DNA TGTGCCAGCAGCTTAATGGGCGGGAGTGGGACCCAGTACTTC. Translated: CASSLMGGSGTQYF.

Turning to this clonotype: This may stem from a read error, because a much larger clone lies one nucleotide away. The chain joins TRBV6-4 to TRBJ1-1; D may be TRBD1 (6 bases). The CDR3 totals 14 residues. The germline gives CDR1 MRHNA, CDR2 SNTAGT. CDR3: CASSYTGSNTEALF. In nucleotides, the CDR3 is TGTGCCAGCAGTTACACAGGGAGTAACACTGAAGCTCTCTTT.

This chain links TRBV27 with TRBJ2-7; TRBD2 matches 10 bases. The CDR3 is 15 amino acids. CDR1 and CDR2 from the germline V gene are MNHEY and SMNVEV (reference sequence). The V segment lost 5 bases and the J segment 4 bases; nucleotides outside the gene matches: 8. CDR3 sequence reads: CASSRLAGGSYEQYF. CDR3 DNA: TGTGCCAGCAGTAGATTAGCGGGAGGCTCTTACGAGCAGTACTTC.